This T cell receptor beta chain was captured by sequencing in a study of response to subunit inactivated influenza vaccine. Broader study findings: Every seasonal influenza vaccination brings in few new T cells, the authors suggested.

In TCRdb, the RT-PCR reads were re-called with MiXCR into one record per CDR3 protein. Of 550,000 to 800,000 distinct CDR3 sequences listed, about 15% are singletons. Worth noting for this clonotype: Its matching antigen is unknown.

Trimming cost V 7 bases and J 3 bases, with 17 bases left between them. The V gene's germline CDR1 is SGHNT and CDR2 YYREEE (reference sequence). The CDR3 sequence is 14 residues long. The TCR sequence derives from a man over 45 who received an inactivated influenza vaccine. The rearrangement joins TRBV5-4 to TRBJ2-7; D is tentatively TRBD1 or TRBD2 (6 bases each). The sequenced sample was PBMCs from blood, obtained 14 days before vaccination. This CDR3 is CASGKQGGFYEQYF. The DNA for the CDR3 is TGTGCCAGCGGGAAACAGGGAGGCTTCTACGAGCAGTACTTC.